The clone carrying this T cell receptor beta chain was observed many times. Amplification yielded TCR beta CDR3 regions, with RNA transcripts as the source. Primed by the HTBI set, a first-round RT-PCR was run on the TCR CDR3. MiXCR was run by TCRdb on the multiplex PCR reads, yielding one entry per CDR3 protein. The sample contains about 59,000 distinct CDR3 sequences, 53% of which appear only once. This record comes from a study of T cells in Graves' hyperthyroidism and ophthalmopathy. Overall study context: At initial diagnosis, before any treatment had begun, peripheral blood was obtained.

With 5 bases removed from V and 0 bases from J, the gap between germline ends came to 8 bases. Germline-derived CDR1 and CDR2 are SGHRS and YFSETQ. The CDR3 loop spans 13 amino acids. The rearrangement uses TRBV5-1 and TRBJ1-1; D is ambiguous. The TCR was taken from an older woman with Graves' ophthalmopathy. Sequencing used blood. CDR3 DNA sequence: TGCGCCAGCAGAGGGTCCATGAACACTGAAGCTTTCTTT. It translates to CASRGSMNTEAFF.